Sequencing of this TCR beta chain was carried out in a study of OX40 agonist ivuxolimab in advanced cancers. At the level of the study: Every 2 weeks, patients got intravenous ivuxolimab at one of six dose levels (0.01-10 mg/kg). Partial response was recorded in three patients: one hepatocellular carcinoma and two cutaneous melanoma cases.

Germline V lookup: CDR1 SGHNT, CDR2 YYREEE (reference sequence). V gave up 3 bases and J gave up 5 bases; unmatched junction bases: 7. The CDR3 loop spans 15 amino acids. Using immunoSEQ multiplex PCR, the repertoire was profiled, and TCRdb retains in-frame clones only, with some absent. The data hold 70,000 to 100,000 clones, with approximately 81% observed a single time. This chain uses TRBV5-4 with TRBJ2-2; 7 positions match TRBD1. The sample consisted of CD4+ or CD8+ T cells sorted from blood, taken in a trial of the OX40 agonist ivuxolimab. This sequence was found in an adult with an advanced solid tumor such as melanoma, head and neck, liver or kidney cancer. Written as DNA, the CDR3 is TGTGCCAGCAGCTGGGACAGCAGGAGGACCGGGGAGCTGTTTTTT. This translates into CASSWDSRRTGELFF. Filled out from reference TRBV5-4 and TRBJ2-2, the complete variable domain reads ETGVTQSPTHLIKTRGQQVTLRCSSQSGHNTVSWYQQALGQGPQFIFQYYREEENGRGNFPPRFSGLQFPNYSSELNVNALELDDSALYLCASSWDSRRTGELFFGEGSRLTVL.